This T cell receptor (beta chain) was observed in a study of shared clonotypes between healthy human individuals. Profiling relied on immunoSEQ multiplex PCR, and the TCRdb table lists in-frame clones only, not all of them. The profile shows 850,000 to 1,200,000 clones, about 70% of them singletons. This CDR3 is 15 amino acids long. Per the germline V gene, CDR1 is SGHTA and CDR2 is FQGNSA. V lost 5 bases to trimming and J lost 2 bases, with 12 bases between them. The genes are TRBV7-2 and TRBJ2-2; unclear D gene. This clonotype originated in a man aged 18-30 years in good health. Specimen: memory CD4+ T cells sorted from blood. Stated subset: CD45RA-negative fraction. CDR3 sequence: CASSPRYTNTGELFF. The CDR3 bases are TGTGCCAGCAGCCCCCGCTATACAAACACCGGGGAGCTGTTTTTT.